The clone carrying this T cell receptor beta chain occurred a few times. Its specificity is unknown. CDR3 length: 14 residues. The germline gives CDR1 SGHRS, CDR2 YFSETQ. Trimming at V came to 0 bases and at J to 6 bases, leaving 4 bases not matched to a gene. This record belongs to a study of T-cell reconstitution after alpha-beta-depleted transplantation in children. Study-level points and caveats: Newly produced T cells mostly provided counts and TCRbeta diversity after one year, as hyperexpanded clones declined. Where alpha-beta T cells came from about two months after transplant was reportedly several hundred expanded graft clones.

A TCRbeta library incorporating unique molecular identifiers was prepared. MiXCR was run by TCRdb on the PCR reads, yielding one entry per CDR3 protein. The repertoire includes fewer than 450,000 distinct CDR3 sequences, 15% to 20% of them detected once, and approximately 44% sits in the top ten. The source is a male patient aged 2 to 10 who had a stem cell transplant for acute lymphoblastic leukemia, so the T cells may come from the graft donor. V is TRBV5-1 and J is TRBJ1-1, with 8 positions matching TRBD1. The source material was PBMCs, mostly from graft donor cells, sampled 360 days after TCRalphabeta/CD19-depleted stem cell transplant. In DNA, the CDR3 is TGCGCCAGCAGCTTGGGACAGGGGTTCCCTGAAGCTTTCTTT. It translates to CASSLGQGFPEAFF.